The 8 T cell receptor beta chains reported below all come from one sample, sequenced in a study of blood T cells in healthy people across ages. Then a second PCR, running roughly 7 to 11 cycles, was carried out with a sample-barcoded 5' primer and a J-beta primer mix. From the 5' RACE reads, TCRdb called clonotypes with MiXCR, one entry per CDR3 protein. This table has around 600,000 distinct CDR3 sequences, around 48% appearing once. The sample taken for sequencing was blood. The receptors derive from a man at least 80 years old in good health.

This clonotype was detected once. The chain has TRBV5-1 and TRBJ2-2; D uncertain. CDR1 SGHRS and CDR2 YFSETQ come from the germline V gene. The V end was cut by 1 base, the J end by 6 bases, with 10 bases between. This CDR3 region has 14 residues. CDR3 DNA: TGCGCCAGCAGCTTGTATACTAACCCCGGGGAGCTGTTTTTT. The encoded protein is CASSLYTNPGELFF.

The chain couples TRBV5-1 to TRBJ2-2, with 11 bases matching TRBD2. The CDR3 has 17 residues. Per the germline V gene, CDR1 is SGHRS and CDR2 is YFSETQ. J was trimmed by 3 bases and V by 3 bases; bases with no gene match: 7. For the CDR3, the DNA is TGCGCCAGCAGCTCATCCCTAGCGGGAGGTTACACCGGGGAGCTGTTTTTT. Residues: CASSSSLAGGYTGELFF.

The rearrangement links TRBV7-9 to TRBJ1-3; D uncertain. Germline V lookup: CDR1 SEHNR, CDR2 FQNEAQ (reference sequence). Deletions cut 1 base from V and 0 bases from J, with 7 bases between. This CDR3 is 15 amino acids long. CDR3 loop: CASSLEALSGNTIYF. CDR3 nucleotide sequence: TGTGCCAGCAGCTTAGAGGCCCTCTCTGGAAACACCATATATTTT.

This sequence joins TRBV20-1 and TRBJ2-7; D is possibly TRBD1 or TRBD2 (6 bases each). In germline, CDR1 is DFQATT, CDR2 SNEGSKA (reference sequence). The CDR3 spans 15 residues. The DNA for the CDR3 is TGCTCAGTGTTGGATACGGGGGCCTCCTCCTACGAGCAGTACTTC. Its translation: CSVLDTGASSYEQYF.

The rearrangement joins TRBV20-1 to TRBJ2-7, with D perhaps assigned TRBD1 or TRBD2 (6 bases each). The V gene's germline CDR1 is DFQATT and CDR2 SNEGSKA (reference sequence). The CDR3 spans 14 residues. The V end lost 6 bases, the J end lost 4 bases, and 19 bases lay between the germline ends. The CDR3 spells CSARWGARGYEQYF. CDR3 coding DNA: TGCAGTGCCCGATGGGGGGCGCGTGGGTACGAGCAGTACTTC.

This clonotype turned up a few times. The gene calls are TRBV4-3 and TRBJ2-1; perhaps D is TRBD1 or TRBD2 (5 bases each). V was shortened by 3 bases and J by 8 bases, with 17 bases between the two germline ends. CDR1 LGHNA and CDR2 YSLEER come from the germline V gene. CDR3 length: 15 amino acids. The DNA for the CDR3 is TGCGCCAGCAGCCAGCTGACTGCTAGCAGGGATGAGCAGTTCTTC. Its protein is CASSQLTASRDEQFF.

In this sample, this clonotype turned up a few times. This CDR3 is CASSEPRDRFGTDTQYF. CDR3 bases: TGTGCCAGCAGTGAGCCCCGGGACAGGTTCGGCACAGATACGCAGTATTTT. This chain uses TRBV25-1 with TRBJ2-3; 8 nucleotides align to TRBD1. The germline V gene encodes CDR1 MGHDK and CDR2 SYGVNS. V shed 3 bases and J 1 base; nucleotides not matched to a gene: 9. The CDR3 extends over 17 amino acids.

This clonotype was counted a few times. V is TRBV7-2 and J is TRBJ2-5; unclear D gene. V lost 1 base to trimming and J lost 1 base, with 4 bases between them. CDR1 and CDR2 (germline): SGHTA, FQGNSA. CDR3 size: 13 residues. This chain's CDR3 is CASSLVIQETQYF. In DNA form, the CDR3 reads TGTGCCAGCAGCTTAGTTATCCAAGAGACCCAGTACTTC.